Below, 11 T cell receptor beta chains from the same sample are listed, as sequenced in a study of blood T cell repertoires in COVID-19. Profiled with immunoSEQ multiplex PCR; TCRdb holds only in-frame clones, not every one. The sample has 150,000 to 200,000 clones, about four fifths seen once. Sample: peripheral blood. These receptors were taken from a man in his 70s with active or convalescent COVID-19.

V is TRBV6-1 and J is TRBJ2-6, with D unclear. The V end was cut by 0 bases, the J end by 0 bases, with 3 bases between. This CDR3 region has 15 residues. The germline V gene has CDR1 MNHNS and CDR2 SASEGT. The CDR3 region is CASSEAISGANVLTF. DNA for the CDR3: TGTGCCAGCAGTGAAGCCATCTCTGGGGCCAACGTCCTGACTTTC.

This clone was detected only a few times. The chain uses TRBV19 and TRBJ2-7, with 8 nucleotides matching TRBD2. The V segment lost 4 bases and the J segment 7 bases; nucleotides outside the gene matches: 9. CDR1 is LNHDA, CDR2 SQIVND, per germline (reference sequence). The CDR3 length is 14 residues. For the CDR3, the DNA is TGTGCCAGTAGTACGGGACTAGTCACTTTTGAGCAGTACTTC. This translates into CASSTGLVTFEQYF.

V is TRBV14 and J is TRBJ2-4, with D tentatively TRBD1 (6 bases). Between the trimmed V and J ends, which lost 1 base and 0 bases, there was a span of 10 bases. This CDR3 comprises 16 residues. Looked up from germline, CDR1 is SGHDN and CDR2 is FVKESK. DNA for the CDR3: TGTGCCAGCAGCCAAGGGGCAGGGGTAGCCAAAAACATTCAGTACTTC. Its translation: CASSQGAGVAKNIQYF.

This clone was counted once. V gene TRBV6-5 combines with J gene TRBJ2-1; 14 bases are a match to TRBD2. From germline, CDR1 is MNHEY and CDR2 SVGAGI. J was trimmed by 7 bases and V by 7 bases; bases with no gene match: 6. The CDR3 runs to 15 residues. The CDR3 loop reads CASKPGTSGSNEQFF. The DNA for the CDR3 is TGTGCCAGCAAACCAGGGACTAGCGGGAGTAATGAGCAGTTCTTC.

This clone was found once. This sequence joins TRBV6-5 and TRBJ1-2; 9 bases are a match to TRBD1. The CDR3 totals 14 residues. The J segment lost 4 bases and the V segment lost 2 bases, leaving 2 bases of the junction unmatched. CDR1 MNHEY and CDR2 SVGAGI come from the germline V gene. The CDR3 region is CASSYGDRVYGYTF. CDR3 DNA: TGTGCCAGCAGTTACGGGGACAGGGTCTATGGCTACACCTTC.

The sample holds a few counts of this clone. The rearrangement uses TRBV6-5 and TRBJ1-1, with D possibly TRBD1 on 5 matching bases. Germline-derived CDR1 and CDR2 are MNHEY and SVGAGI. The CDR3 contains 14 residues. The V end was cut by 6 bases, the J end by 6 bases, with 17 bases between. CDR3 loop: CASRGQGGVPEAFF. The CDR3 bases are TGTGCCAGCAGGGGTCAGGGAGGGGTCCCTGAAGCTTTCTTT.

The chain employs TRBV27 and TRBJ1-2, with D unclear. Trimming cost V 4 bases and J 3 bases, with 12 bases left between them. This CDR3 has 14 residues. Germline V gene sequence: CDR1 MNHEY, CDR2 SMNVEV (reference sequence). This chain's CDR3 is CASSSRGAYYGYTF. The CDR3 DNA reads as TGTGCCAGCAGTTCCCGGGGAGCATACTATGGCTACACCTTC.

The chain carries TRBV6-1 and TRBJ1-5, with TRBD1 matching 9 bases. The V gene end was trimmed by 1 base and the J gene end by 9 bases; junction bases not matched to a gene: 7. Germline V lookup: CDR1 MNHNS, CDR2 SASEGT. CDR3 size: 15 residues. The CDR3, as DNA: TGTGCCAGCAGTGAAGGGACAGGGGAAACGTTGCCCCAGCATTTT. It specifies CASSEGTGETLPQHF.

This clone has just a few counts. Other DNA variants within this sample encode the same CDR3. The chain combines TRBV3-1 (or the pseudogene TRBV3-2) with TRBJ1-5; no clear D gene. Germline V gene lookup returns CDR1 LGHDT and CDR2 YNNKEL (reference sequence). Trimming removed 1 base from V and 1 base from J, with 5 bases in between. The CDR3 has 14 amino acids. CDR3 bases: TGTGCCAGCAGCCAAGCGGGGAGCAATCAGCCCCAGCATTTT. It encodes CASSQAGSNQPQHF.

The genes are TRBV2 and TRBJ2-3; no reliable D call. V lost 2 bases, J lost 3 bases, and 6 bases lay in between. The CDR3 is 13 amino acids. Germline V gene data show CDR1 as SNHLY and CDR2 as FYNNEI. The CDR3 loop reads CASSEYRTDTQYF. CDR3 DNA: TGTGCCAGCAGTGAATACAGAACAGATACGCAGTATTTT.

The CDR3 DNA reads TGTGCCAGCAGCCACCGAGGTATAGGGACTAGAGAATACGAGCAGTACTTC. It translates to CASSHRGIGTREYEQYF. The chain recombines TRBV14 with TRBJ2-7; 8 bases line up with TRBD2. Germline CDR1 reads SGHDN; CDR2 reads FVKESK. The CDR3 sequence is 17 residues long. Trimming cost V 3 bases and J 4 bases; bases outside gene matches: 14.